The 32 T cell receptor beta chains given below trace back to one sample, sequenced in a study of cytomegalovirus exposure and HLA in healthy donors (dated by TCRdb to the late 2010s). Library preparation used the immunoSEQ multiplex PCR assay. For the multiplex PCR, a mixture combining 60 forward primers for TCR Vbeta segments and 13 reverse primers for TCR Jbeta segments was used. As stored in TCRdb, this immuneACCESS dataset retains in-frame rearrangements with V and J assigned. A fraction of the clones does not appear; measured against another copy, unresolved V genes explain less than half of the discrepancy, and the remainder lacks a known reason. For this sample there are tens of thousands of clones; approximately 77% appear just once. The ten largest clonotypes hold 3.7% of the sample. Source material: PBMCs. Receptor source: a young man in good health and CMV-seronegative.

This chain links TRBV10-1 with TRBJ1-5; 10 nucleotides align to TRBD1. The germline V gene encodes CDR1 WNHNN and CDR2 SYGVQD (reference sequence). This CDR3 is 12 amino acids long. The trim removed 9 bases at V and 6 bases at J, leaving 2 bases unmatched. Here the CDR3 reads CASGQGGQPQHF. CDR3 in DNA: TGCGCCAGTGGACAGGGGGGTCAGCCCCAGCATTTT.

J is TRBJ2-1 and V is TRBV18, with a tentative D call TRBD2 (5 bases). The germline V gene has CDR1 KGHSH and CDR2 LQKENI. V lost 3 bases to trimming and J lost 5 bases, with 26 bases between them. The CDR3 covers 19 residues. The CDR3 DNA is TGTGCCAGCTCACCTTGGGCAGGAGGAGGCTCCGATGGCAACAATGAGCAGTTCTTC. Translating it yields CASSPWAGGGSDGNNEQFF.

This chain connects TRBV29-1 to TRBJ2-2; 10 positions match TRBD1. The germline gives CDR1 SQVTM, CDR2 ANQGSEA. The CDR3 consists of 12 residues. The CDR3 loop is CTGTGVAGELFF. In nucleotides, the CDR3 is TGCACCGGGACAGGGGTGGCCGGGGAGCTGTTTTTT.

V gene TRBV7-8 combines with J gene TRBJ2-1, with a tentative D call TRBD2 (6 bases). The CDR3 loop spans 16 amino acids. Trimming removed 0 bases from V and 5 bases from J, with 14 bases in between. From germline, CDR1 is SGHVS and CDR2 FQNEAQ. Here the CDR3 reads CASSLAGLTINNEQFF. CDR3 bases: TGTGCCAGCAGCTTAGCGGGACTCACTATAAACAATGAGCAGTTCTTC.

The chain uses TRBV27 and TRBJ2-5; TRBD2 matches 11 bases. The CDR3 covers 18 residues. Germline V gives CDR1 MNHEY, CDR2 SMNVEV (reference sequence). After removal of 2 bases from V and 1 base from J, the junction contained 9 bases not matched to a gene. The CDR3, as DNA: TGTGCCAGCAGTTTAATGGGACTAGCGGTAGGTTTCCAAGAGACCCAGTACTTC. This codes for CASSLMGLAVGFQETQYF.

CDR3 sequence: CASSKGGYRTNYGYTF. CDR3 nucleotide sequence: TGTGCCAGCAGCAAGGGCGGATACAGGACGAACTATGGCTACACCTTC. The chain couples TRBV21-1 to TRBJ1-2; TRBD1, as called in the table, went unchecked against the DNA. TRBV21-1 is a pseudogene. The CDR3 runs 16 residues.

V is TRBV6-5 and J is TRBJ2-5; TRBD1 agrees at 8 bases. With the DNA end fitting TRBJ2-7 better, the J assignment may be wrong. This CDR3 contains 13 residues. Germline V gene lookup returns CDR1 MNHEY and CDR2 SVGAGI. CDR3 nucleotides: TGTGCCAGCAGGAGCGGACAGGGCAACGAGCAGTACTTC. Amino acids: CASRSGQGNEQYF.

The chain combines TRBV5-1 with TRBJ2-5, with D possibly being TRBD2 (7 bases). The end of the DNA fits TRBJ2-7 better, so the J call may be wrong. The CDR3 sequence is 14 residues long. The germline V gene has CDR1 SGHRS and CDR2 YFSETQ. In DNA, the CDR3 is TGCGCCAGCAGCTTGACGGGGGGCGGCGACGAGCAGTACTTC. This sequence encodes CASSLTGGGDEQYF.

The chain employs TRBV7-8 and TRBJ2-5, with D possibly TRBD1 on 5 matching bases. Between the trimmed V and J ends, which lost 5 bases and 5 bases, there was a span of 18 bases. The germline V gene encodes CDR1 SGHVS and CDR2 FQNEAQ. The CDR3 has 15 amino acids. The CDR3 DNA reads as TGTGCCAGCAGCCCGTACAGGTCCCCCAGGGAGACCCAGTACTTC. Translation gives CASSPYRSPRETQYF.

In this sample, this clone turned up once. V gene TRBV5-1 combines with J gene TRBJ2-5; 7 bases match TRBD1. Trimming took 4 bases from V and 2 from J; bases not matched to a gene: 5. This CDR3 spans 14 amino acids. CDR1 SGHRS and CDR2 YFSETQ come from the germline V gene. CDR3 loop: CASSGGQPQETQYF. In DNA form, the CDR3 reads TGCGCCAGCAGCGGGGGACAGCCACAAGAGACCCAGTACTTC.

The genes are TRBV7-2 and TRBJ2-1; D not resolved. This CDR3 comprises 13 residues. From germline, CDR1 is SGHTA and CDR2 FQGNSA. With 4 bases removed from V and 3 bases from J, the gap between germline ends came to 7 bases. The DNA of the CDR3 is TGTGCCAGCAGCTCAAATTTCTACAATGAGCAGTTCTTC. The encoded protein is CASSSNFYNEQFF.

The gene calls are TRBV4-2 and TRBJ2-5, with 7 nucleotides matching TRBD2. The CDR3 loop spans 17 amino acids. Looked up from germline, CDR1 is LGHNA and CDR2 is YNFKEQ. With 0 bases clipped from V and 4 bases from J, the junction kept 11 bases outside the gene matches. DNA for the CDR3: TGTGCCAGCAGCCAAGATCGGGGAGCGGGGCAGGTAGAGACCCAGTACTTC. It codes for CASSQDRGAGQVETQYF.

The chain combines TRBV4-2 with TRBJ2-3; D perhaps matches TRBD2 (6 bases). V gave up 1 base and J gave up 0 bases, with 11 bases separating them. There are 16 residues in the CDR3. Per germline, CDR1 LGHNA and CDR2 YNFKEQ. CDR3 in amino acids: CASSQGLAQSTDTQYF. The CDR3 region has the DNA TGTGCCAGCAGCCAAGGCCTAGCGCAAAGCACAGATACGCAGTATTTT.

The rearrangement joins TRBV28 to TRBJ2-7, with a possible D match to TRBD1 (5 bases). Trimming cost V 2 bases and J 5 bases, with 10 bases left between them. Germline CDR1 MDHEN, CDR2 SYDVKM. The CDR3 is 13 amino acids. CDR3 residues: CASSLPMDNEQYF. The CDR3 region has the DNA TGTGCCAGCAGTTTACCTATGGACAACGAGCAGTACTTC.

The chain joins TRBV7-9 to TRBJ2-3, with 8 nucleotides matching TRBD2. The germline gives CDR1 SEHNR, CDR2 FQNEAQ (reference sequence). The trim removed 6 bases at V and 2 bases at J, leaving 7 bases unmatched. The CDR3 is made up of 15 amino acids. DNA for the CDR3: TGTGCCAGCAGTTTGGGACTAGGAAACACAGATACGCAGTATTTT. Its protein is CASSLGLGNTDTQYF.

This clone was counted a few times. V gene TRBV7-9 combines with J gene TRBJ1-1, with D possibly being TRBD1 (5 bases). Trimming removed 4 bases at V and 4 bases at J, with 22 bases between. The CDR3 is 17 amino acids. Per the germline V gene, CDR1 is SEHNR and CDR2 is FQNEAQ (reference sequence). The CDR3 bases are TGTGCCAGCAGCTCCTTCCTCGGACCAATTAGGGGCACTGAAGCTTTCTTT. It codes for CASSSFLGPIRGTEAFF.

This clone was detected a few times. Here the CDR3 reads CASSEGGSGNTIYF. In nucleotides, the CDR3 is TGTGCCAGCAGTGAAGGCGGCTCTGGAAACACCATATATTTT. The rearrangement links TRBV2 to TRBJ1-3; no definite D call. CDR3 length: 14 residues. V was shortened by 1 base and J by 0 bases, with 4 bases between the two germline ends. From germline, CDR1 is SNHLY and CDR2 FYNNEI.

This clone appeared a few times. The V gene is TRBV29-1, the J gene TRBJ2-5; TRBD2 aligns across 11 bases. The CDR3 contains 14 residues. In germline, CDR1 is SQVTM, CDR2 ANQGSEA. V shed 7 bases, J shed 5 bases, and the junction held 9 bases outside the gene matches. In DNA, the CDR3 is TGCAGCGGGAGGTTAGCGGGAGGGCGGGAGACCCAGTACTTC. Translated: CSGRLAGGRETQYF.

The CDR3 DNA reads as TGTGCCAGCAGCGTAGCTCAGGGACAGGGGTCCTACGAGCAGTACTTC. This sequence encodes CASSVAQGQGSYEQYF. This chain joins TRBV9 and TRBJ2-7; TRBD1 aligns across 10 bases. The CDR3 has 16 residues. Germline values: CDR1 SGDLS, CDR2 YYNGEE. V lost 0 bases, J lost 1 base, and 4 bases stayed unmatched.

This chain uses TRBV7-9 with TRBJ1-6, with 8 bases that match TRBD1. The CDR3 totals 13 residues. J gave up 9 bases and V 6 bases, and 4 bases lay outside the gene matches. Germline V gives CDR1 SEHNR, CDR2 FQNEAQ (reference sequence). The CDR3 coding sequence is TGTGCCAGCAGGGGACAGGATACTTCACCCCTCCACTTT. Amino acids: CASRGQDTSPLHF.

The V and J genes are TRBV19 and TRBJ2-1, with 10 nucleotides matching TRBD2. This CDR3 contains 19 residues. Trimming removed 4 bases from V and 0 bases from J; junction bases left unmatched: 12. Germline assignment: CDR1 LNHDA and CDR2 SQIVND (reference sequence). CDR3 protein: CASSRPPGTSESSYNEQFF. The DNA of the CDR3 is TGTGCCAGTAGTAGACCTCCCGGGACTAGCGAGAGCTCCTACAATGAGCAGTTCTTC.

The chain couples TRBV11-2 to TRBJ2-2; maybe TRBD2 (6 bases). Germline V lookup: CDR1 SGHAT, CDR2 FQNNGV. Trimming took 5 bases from V and 0 from J, leaving 16 bases between them. The CDR3 consists of 17 residues. The CDR3 coding sequence is TGTGCCAGCAGCCCGGGGGTGGGTGGTTCGAACACCGGGGAGCTGTTTTTT. Encoded protein: CASSPGVGGSNTGELFF.

The rearrangement joins TRBV7-8 to TRBJ2-5; TRBD1 might be the D (6 bases). V was cut by 5 bases and J by 11 bases, with 18 bases left in between. Germline values: CDR1 SGHVS, CDR2 FQNEAQ. The CDR3 totals 13 residues. The CDR3 protein is CASSPGATQEQYF. In nucleotides, the CDR3 is TGTGCCAGCAGCCCAGGGGCAACCCAGGAGCAGTACTTC.

The CDR3, as DNA: TGTGCCAGCAGCTTTAGGAGGCGGGACGGCACCGGGGAGCTGTTTTTT. Protein: CASSFRRRDGTGELFF. The V gene is TRBV7-2, the J gene TRBJ2-2; TRBD2 might be the D (6 bases). Germline CDR1 and CDR2: SGHTA and FQGNSA. The germline V and J ends were trimmed by 3 bases and 4 bases, with 15 bases remaining between them. This CDR3 region has 16 residues.

The chain couples TRBV7-8 to TRBJ1-1, with 11 bases matching TRBD1. This CDR3 comprises 15 residues. The germline V gene encodes CDR1 SGHVS and CDR2 FQNEAQ. Trimming at V came to 5 bases and at J to 3 bases, leaving 5 bases not matched to a gene. CDR3 protein: CASSPRTGGYTEAFF. The DNA of the CDR3 is TGTGCCAGCAGCCCCCGGACAGGGGGCTACACTGAAGCTTTCTTT.

This rearrangement joins TRBV7-9 to TRBJ1-2, with 7 bases aligning to TRBD1. The germline CDR1 and CDR2 sequences are SEHNR and FQNEAQ (reference sequence). Trimming took 4 bases from V and 3 from J; bases not matched to a gene: 5. The CDR3 contains 14 residues. Written as DNA, the CDR3 is TGTGCCAGCAGCTCGGACAGGACATACTATGGCTACACCTTC. This encodes CASSSDRTYYGYTF.

The chain has TRBV27 and TRBJ2-1; 7 nucleotides align to TRBD2. The CDR3 has 16 amino acids. Per germline, CDR1 MNHEY and CDR2 SMNVEV (reference sequence). J lost 2 bases, V lost 0 bases, and 4 bases had no gene match. In nucleotides, the CDR3 is TGTGCCAGCAGTTTATCCGGGGGGTACACCTACAATGAGCAGTTCTTC. Translating gives CASSLSGGYTYNEQFF.

The chain links TRBV28 to TRBJ2-1; the match to TRBD1 covers 12 bases. The CDR3 has 16 residues. With V trimmed by 0 bases and J by 9 bases, 6 bases remained unmatched. The germline V gene has CDR1 MDHEN and CDR2 SYDVKM. The CDR3 nucleotides are TGTGCCAGCAGTTTATGGGCCGGGACAGGGGGCGGTGAGCAGTTCTTC. This encodes CASSLWAGTGGGEQFF.

This clone appeared a few times. J is TRBJ2-5 and V is TRBV11-1; a weak D match, TRBD2 (6 bases). This CDR3 has 17 residues. Germline CDR1 and CDR2: SGHAT and FQDESV (reference sequence). With 3 bases removed from V and 1 base from J, the gap between germline ends came to 18 bases. CDR3 protein: CASSLGSWRESQETQYF. The CDR3 nucleotides read TGTGCCAGCAGCTTGGGGAGCTGGAGGGAGTCCCAAGAGACCCAGTACTTC.

This clone came up once. This chain uses TRBV2 with TRBJ1-4; TRBD1 aligns across 8 bases. J gave up 6 bases and V 3 bases, and 3 bases lay outside the gene matches. The germline V gene has CDR1 SNHLY and CDR2 FYNNEI. The length of the CDR3 is 14 residues. DNA of the CDR3: TGTGCCAGCAGTGAGGACAGGGCCGATGAAAAACTGTTTTTT. Amino acids: CASSEDRADEKLFF.

The rearrangement joins TRBV7-9 to TRBJ2-7, with 9 bases matching TRBD1. This CDR3 has 14 residues. Germline V CDR1 and CDR2: SEHNR, FQNEAQ (reference sequence). V shed 6 bases and J 6 bases; nucleotides not matched to a gene: 9. The chain's CDR3 is CASRQSPGQGEQYF. The CDR3 bases are TGTGCCAGCAGGCAGAGCCCGGGACAGGGCGAGCAGTACTTC. The full variable domain, with the rest looked up from reference TRBV7-9 and TRBJ2-7, is DTGVSQNPRHKITKRGQNVTFRCDPISEHNRLYWYRQTLGQGPEFLTYFQNEAQLEKSRLLSDRFSAERPKGSFSTLEIQRTEQGDSAMYLCASRQSPGQGEQYFGPGTRLTVT.

The rearrangement joins TRBV28 to TRBJ2-7; D not resolved. The CDR3 is 15 residues long. V lost 2 bases, J lost 2 bases, and 13 bases lay in between. Germline lookup yields CDR1 MDHEN and CDR2 SYDVKM. This CDR3 reads CASSLPHPFPYEQYF. CDR3 nucleotide sequence: TGTGCCAGCAGTTTACCACATCCTTTCCCCTACGAGCAGTACTTC. Full variable domain (missing parts from reference TRBV28 and TRBJ2-7): DVKVTQSSRYLVKRTGEKVFLECVQDMDHENMFWYRQDPGLGLRLIYFSYDVKMKEKGDIPEGYSVSREKKERFSLILESASTNQTSMYLCASSLPHPFPYEQYFGPGTRLTVT.